Each of the 15 T cell receptor beta chains below was sequenced from the same sample in a study of blood T cell repertoires in COVID-19. Profiled with immunoSEQ multiplex PCR; TCRdb holds only in-frame clones, not every one. The sample lists approximately 150,000 clones, 84% occurring once. The specimen sequenced was peripheral blood. The receptors originated from a human donor in a cohort sampled during active COVID-19.

This chain joins TRBV7-3 and TRBJ1-1; D perhaps matches TRBD1 (5 bases). Trimming shortened V by 6 bases and J by 1 base, and 12 bases separated the two germline ends. The germline CDR1 and CDR2 sequences are SGHTA and FQGTGA. The CDR3 consists of 14 residues. The CDR3 DNA sequence: TGTGCCAGCAGAGTGGACAAATCGAACACTGAAGCTTTCTTT. Translation gives CASRVDKSNTEAFF.

The chain couples TRBV20-1 to TRBJ1-2; 7 bases are a match to TRBD1. The CDR3 is made up of 14 amino acids. V dropped 3 bases and J dropped 5; count of bases not matched to a gene: 9. Germline CDR1 DFQATT, CDR2 SNEGSKA (reference sequence). The CDR3 bases are TGCAGTGCTAGTAGACCCGGGACAGCTTATGGCTACACCTTC. Protein: CSASRPGTAYGYTF.

V usage is TRBV29-1 and J usage is TRBJ1-2; 8 bases map to TRBD1. CDR1 is SQVTM, CDR2 ANQGSEA, per germline. The V gene end was trimmed by 0 bases and the J gene end by 7 bases; junction bases not matched to a gene: 7. The CDR3 has 14 residues. DNA for the CDR3: TGCAGCGTTGAAGAAAGGCAGGGGGCAGGTGGCTACACCTTC. Protein product: CSVEERQGAGGYTF.

The V call is TRBV28, the J call TRBJ2-3; 12 nucleotides align to TRBD2. The CDR3 sequence is 19 residues long. The V segment lost 4 bases and the J segment 3 bases; nucleotides outside the gene matches: 14. CDR1 is MDHEN and CDR2 is SYDVKM in the germline V gene. The CDR3 coding sequence is TGTGCCAGCAGTTCCCCCCTAGCGGGGGGGCCTCGCGGGACAGATACGCAGTATTTT. This sequence encodes CASSSPLAGGPRGTDTQYF.

This clone appeared a few times. This sequence joins TRBV18 and TRBJ1-6; tentative D call: TRBD1 (6 bases). This CDR3 region has 14 residues. V was pared by 6 bases and J by 10 bases, with 16 bases between. Germline values: CDR1 KGHSH, CDR2 LQKENI. The CDR3, as DNA: TGTGCCAGCTCCCTACAGGGCGCGGAGTCACCCCTCCACTTT. Translated, it gives CASSLQGAESPLHF.

CDR3 nucleotides: TGCAGCGTTGAAGATCAGCAGGGGGCGGAGCAGTTCTTC. Protein: CSVEDQQGAEQFF. The gene calls are TRBV29-1 and TRBJ2-1; 8 nucleotides match TRBD1. The CDR3 has 13 amino acids. Germline-derived CDR1 and CDR2 are SQVTM and ANQGSEA. The V and J ends lost 0 bases and 10 bases, in that order; junction bases with no gene match: 5.

CDR3: CASSILGAGMGNEQFF. The CDR3 DNA is TGTGCCAGCAGCATCCTAGGGGCGGGGATGGGCAATGAGCAGTTCTTC. The genes are TRBV2 and TRBJ2-1; TRBD2 might be the D (6 bases). This CDR3 is built from 16 residues. Between the trimmed V and J ends, which lost 6 bases and 6 bases, there was a span of 21 bases. Germline assignment: CDR1 SNHLY and CDR2 FYNNEI.

This chain uses TRBV30 with TRBJ1-4, with 7 positions matching TRBD1. The germline gives CDR1 GTSNPN, CDR2 SVGIG (reference sequence). The CDR3 is 14 amino acids. Trimming removed 2 bases from V and 8 bases from J; junction bases left unmatched: 8. Here the CDR3 DNA reads TGTGCCTGGAGTCGACAGGGAGTACGGGAAAAACTGTTTTTT. This sequence encodes CAWSRQGVREKLFF.

The chain employs TRBV30 and TRBJ1-2; 7 positions agree with TRBD1. The length of the CDR3 is 14 residues. V gave up 4 bases and J gave up 3 bases; unmatched junction bases: 8. CDR1 and CDR2 (germline): GTSNPN, SVGIG (reference sequence). CDR3 residues: CAWNPVQGDYGYTF. CDR3 in DNA: TGTGCCTGGAACCCGGTTCAGGGGGACTATGGCTACACCTTC.

This sequence joins TRBV19 and TRBJ2-3; 10 nucleotides align to TRBD2. The germline CDR1 and CDR2 sequences are LNHDA and SQIVND (reference sequence). The CDR3 extends over 15 amino acids. The trim removed 8 bases at V and 4 bases at J, leaving 9 bases unmatched. CDR3 nucleotides: TGTGCCAGTTCAAGAATAGCGGGAGGATCAGATACGCAGTATTTT. It translates to CASSRIAGGSDTQYF.

The genes are TRBV28 and TRBJ2-1; D unresolved. The CDR3 covers 15 residues. Germline CDR1 is MDHEN and CDR2 is SYDVKM. V shed 7 bases and J shed 0 bases, with 13 bases lying between them. The CDR3 DNA sequence: TGTGCCAGCATTTCTGGAGAGAGCTCCTACAATGAGCAGTTCTTC. This sequence encodes CASISGESSYNEQFF.

The gene calls are TRBV3-1 (or the pseudogene TRBV3-2) and TRBJ1-3; D is perhaps TRBD1 (5 bases). Trimming pared 3 bases from V and 4 bases from J, leaving 19 bases between. This CDR3 spans 17 amino acids. Germline-derived CDR1 and CDR2 are LGHDT and YNNKEL (reference sequence). The CDR3: CASSQGTRGATGNTIYF. CDR3 nucleotides: TGTGCCAGCAGCCAGGGGACTAGGGGCGCGACAGGAAACACCATATATTTT.

The chain combines TRBV5-1 with TRBJ2-7; 10 nucleotides align to TRBD1. After removal of 0 bases from V and 3 bases from J, the junction contained 3 bases not matched to a gene. Per germline, CDR1 SGHRS and CDR2 YFSETQ. This CDR3 has 15 amino acids. This CDR3 reads CASSLAGTGVYEQYF. CDR3 DNA: TGCGCCAGCAGCTTGGCCGGGACAGGGGTCTACGAGCAGTACTTC. Full variable domain (rest looked up from reference TRBV5-1 and TRBJ2-7): KAGVTQTPRYLIKTRGQQVTLSCSPISGHRSVSWYQQTPGQGLQFLFEYFSETQRNKGNFPGRFSGRQFSNSRSEMNVSTLELGDSALYLCASSLAGTGVYEQYFGPGTRLTVT.

The genes are TRBV19 and TRBJ2-2, with TRBD1 identical over 9 bases. The V segment lost 1 base and the J segment 1 base; nucleotides outside the gene matches: 4. The length of the CDR3 is 17 residues. From germline, CDR1 is LNHDA and CDR2 SQIVND (reference sequence). The CDR3 coding sequence is TGTGCCAGTAGTATAGGGGGGACAGGGAAGAACACCGGGGAGCTGTTTTTT. The encoded protein is CASSIGGTGKNTGELFF.

This clone was detected once. The chain has TRBV2 and TRBJ1-1; unclear D gene. The CDR3 spans 11 residues. The V end was cut by 7 bases, the J end by 1 base, with 4 bases between. The V gene's germline CDR1 is SNHLY and CDR2 FYNNEI. The chain's CDR3 is CASNGNTEAFF. The CDR3 region has the DNA TGTGCCAGCAACGGGAACACTGAAGCTTTCTTT. Variable domain in full (rest from reference TRBV2 and TRBJ1-1): EPEVTQTPSHQVTQMGQEVILRCVPISNHLYFYWYRQILGQKVEFLVSFYNNEISEKSEIFDDQFSVERPDGSNFTLKIRSTKLEDSAMYFCASNGNTEAFFGQGTRLTVV.